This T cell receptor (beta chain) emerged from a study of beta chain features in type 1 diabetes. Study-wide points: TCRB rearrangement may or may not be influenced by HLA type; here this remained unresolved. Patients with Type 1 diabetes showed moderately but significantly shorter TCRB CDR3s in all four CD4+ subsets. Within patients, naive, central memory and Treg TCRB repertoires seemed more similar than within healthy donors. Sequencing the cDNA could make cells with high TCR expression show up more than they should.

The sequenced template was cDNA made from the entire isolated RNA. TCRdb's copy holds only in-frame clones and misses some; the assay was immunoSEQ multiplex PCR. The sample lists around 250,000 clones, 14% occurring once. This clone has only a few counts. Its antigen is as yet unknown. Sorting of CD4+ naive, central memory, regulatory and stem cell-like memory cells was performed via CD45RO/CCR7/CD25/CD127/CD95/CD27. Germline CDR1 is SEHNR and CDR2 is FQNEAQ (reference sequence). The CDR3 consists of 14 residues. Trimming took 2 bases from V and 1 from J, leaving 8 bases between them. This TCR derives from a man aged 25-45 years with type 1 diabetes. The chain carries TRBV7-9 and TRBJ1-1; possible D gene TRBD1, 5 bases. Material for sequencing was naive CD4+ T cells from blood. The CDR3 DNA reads TGTGCCAGCAGCTTATTACAGGCGAACACTGAAGCTTTCTTT. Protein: CASSLLQANTEAFF.